This TCR beta chain was recorded in a study of PD-1 blockade in classical Hodgkin lymphoma. Assay: immunoSEQ multiplex PCR; the TCRdb copy retains only in-frame clones and omits some. The top ten hold about 2.8% of the sample, which has almost 100,000 clones, around nine tenths seen once. Patients all relapsed after autologous stem cell transplantation, and there was variation in brentuximab vedotin exposure. Germline V CDR1 and CDR2: WNHNN, SYGVQD (reference sequence). Trimming removed 0 bases from V and 0 bases from J; junction bases left unmatched: 11. There are 18 residues in the CDR3. This chain connects TRBV10-1 to TRBJ2-7, with 7 positions matching TRBD2. The receptor's source is a human donor with classical Hodgkin lymphoma. This specimen consisted of peripheral blood mononuclear cells (PBMCs), obtained at baseline. This CDR3 is CASSESYLGTKSSYEQYF. The CDR3 DNA is TGCGCCAGCAGTGAGTCCTACTTAGGGACTAAGAGCTCCTACGAGCAGTACTTC.